A selection of T cell receptor beta chains follows, all from one sample in a study of OX40 agonist ivuxolimab in advanced cancers. Generated by immunoSEQ multiplex PCR, the TCRdb table keeps only in-frame clones and is missing some. This table holds roughly 65,000 clones, approximately 80% found once. The specimen was CD4+ or CD8+ T cells sorted from blood, collected in a trial of the OX40 agonist ivuxolimab. The receptors derive from an adult with an advanced solid tumor such as melanoma, head and neck, liver or kidney cancer. Each CDR3 is given with its conserved first and last residue. Each record gives: CDR3 DNA, CDR3 protein, clone size, V gene, J gene, D gene. The D gene is left open where the match is weak. A row's size may be missing; if present it is once, few, many or a size class.

CDR3nt: TGCGCCAGCAGCTTTAATCAGGGGGTTACTGAAGCTTTCTTT; CDR3aa: CASSFNQGVTEAFF; abundance: -; v_gene: TRBV5-1; j_gene: TRBJ1-1; d_gene: TRBD1
CDR3nt: TGTGCCAGCAGCTTAAGTAGCGGGACCCGCGAGCAGTACTTC; CDR3aa: CASSLSSGTREQYF; abundance: -; v_gene: TRBV11-2; j_gene: TRBJ2-7; d_gene: TRBD2
CDR3nt: TGTGCCAGCAGACCAGCAGCGGGATCCTACAATGAGCAGTTCTTC; CDR3aa: CASRPAAGSYNEQFF; abundance: -; v_gene: TRBV2; j_gene: TRBJ2-1; d_gene: TRBD2
CDR3nt: TGTGCCAGCAGCCCTGCTAAACTAACAGGGGTGGGCACTGAAGCTTTCTTT; CDR3aa: CASSPAKLTGVGTEAFF; abundance: -; v_gene: TRBV5-5; j_gene: TRBJ1-1; d_gene: TRBD1
CDR3nt: TGTGCCTGGAGGGGGCCCGGAGGTTCACCCCTCCACTTT; CDR3aa: CAWRGPGGSPLHF; abundance: -; v_gene: TRBV30; j_gene: TRBJ1-6; d_gene: -
CDR3nt: TGTGCCTGGACCCTACAGGCCTCGAACACTGAAGCTTTCTTT; CDR3aa: CAWTLQASNTEAFF; abundance: few; v_gene: TRBV30; j_gene: TRBJ1-1; d_gene: -
CDR3nt: TGTGCCAGCGGCGTGACTAGCGGGCAGCTAAATGAGCAGTTCTTC; CDR3aa: CASGVTSGQLNEQFF; abundance: -; v_gene: TRBV9; j_gene: TRBJ2-1; d_gene: TRBD2
CDR3nt: TGCGCCAGCAGCTTCGACGACGGGGCCTATAATTCACCCCTCCACTTT; CDR3aa: CASSFDDGAYNSPLHF; abundance: few; v_gene: TRBV5-1; j_gene: TRBJ1-6; d_gene: -
CDR3nt: TGTGCCAGCAGGCTGACAGGGTCGGGAACCTATAATTCACCCCTCCACTTT; CDR3aa: CASRLTGSGTYNSPLHF; abundance: -; v_gene: TRBV27; j_gene: TRBJ1-6; d_gene: TRBD1
CDR3nt: TGCGCCAGCACTACAGACCCGGGACTAGCGGGCGAGCAGTACTTC; CDR3aa: CASTTDPGLAGEQYF; abundance: few; v_gene: TRBV5-1; j_gene: TRBJ2-7; d_gene: TRBD2
CDR3nt: TGCGCCAGCAGCTGGGCCACCTCAGATACGCAGTATTTT; CDR3aa: CASSWATSDTQYF; abundance: -; v_gene: TRBV5-1; j_gene: TRBJ2-3; d_gene: -
CDR3nt: TGTGCCAGCAGCTTCCAAAGGGGAGAGGCTTTCTTT; CDR3aa: CASSFQRGEAFF; abundance: -; v_gene: TRBV7-8; j_gene: TRBJ1-1; d_gene: -
CDR3nt: TGTGCCAGCCAGGGGGGGCGATCCGGCTATGAGCAGTTCTTC; CDR3aa: CASQGGRSGYEQFF; abundance: -; v_gene: TRBV7-2; j_gene: TRBJ2-1; d_gene: -
CDR3nt: TGTGCCAGCAGCCCTGGACTAGCCGCCCTCGAGCAGTACTTC; CDR3aa: CASSPGLAALEQYF; abundance: -; v_gene: TRBV5-4; j_gene: TRBJ2-7; d_gene: TRBD2
CDR3nt: TGTGCCAGCAGTTTATCGTTCAGGCCTGAAAAACTGTTTTTT; CDR3aa: CASSLSFRPEKLFF; abundance: -; v_gene: TRBV27; j_gene: TRBJ1-4; d_gene: -
CDR3nt: TGTGCCAGTAGTATAGATCATACCGGACAGACTCTAGCCAAAAACATTCAGTACTTC; CDR3aa: CASSIDHTGQTLAKNIQYF; abundance: -; v_gene: TRBV19; j_gene: TRBJ2-4; d_gene: -
CDR3nt: TGTGCCAGCAGAACCTTAAATTTTGGCGCTTTCTTT; CDR3aa: CASRTLNFGAFF; abundance: -; v_gene: TRBV6-5; j_gene: TRBJ1-1; d_gene: -
CDR3nt: TGTGCCAGCAGCGTCGAGAGGACAGGGGGAGGGGATAGCAATCAGCCCCAGCATTTT; CDR3aa: CASSVERTGGGDSNQPQHF; abundance: -; v_gene: TRBV7-3; j_gene: TRBJ1-5; d_gene: TRBD1
CDR3nt: TGTGCCAGCTCCTTTGGAGGAACTGGGGCCAACGTCCTGACTTTC; CDR3aa: CASSFGGTGANVLTF; abundance: -; v_gene: TRBV18; j_gene: TRBJ2-6; d_gene: -